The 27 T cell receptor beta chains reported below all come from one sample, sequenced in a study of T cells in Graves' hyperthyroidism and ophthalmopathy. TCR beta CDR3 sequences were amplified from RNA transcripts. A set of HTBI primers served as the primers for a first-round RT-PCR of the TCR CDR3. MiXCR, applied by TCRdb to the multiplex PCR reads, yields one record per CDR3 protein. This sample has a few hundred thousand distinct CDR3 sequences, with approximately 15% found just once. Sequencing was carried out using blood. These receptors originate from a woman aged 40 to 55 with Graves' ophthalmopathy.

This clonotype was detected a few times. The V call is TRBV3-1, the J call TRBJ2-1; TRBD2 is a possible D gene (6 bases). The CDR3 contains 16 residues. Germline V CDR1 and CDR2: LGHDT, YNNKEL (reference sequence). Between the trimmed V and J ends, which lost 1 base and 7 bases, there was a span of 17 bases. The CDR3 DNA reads TGTGCCAGCAGCCAAGGTCTGGCGGAGGGCTGGAATGAGCAGTTCTTC. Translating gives CASSQGLAEGWNEQFF.

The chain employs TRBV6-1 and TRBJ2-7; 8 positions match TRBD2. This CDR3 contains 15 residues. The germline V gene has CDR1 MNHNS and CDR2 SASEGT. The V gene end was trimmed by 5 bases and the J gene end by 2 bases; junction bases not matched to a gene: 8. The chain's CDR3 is CASSPSGSVAYEQYF. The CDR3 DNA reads TGTGCCAGCAGTCCGAGCGGGAGTGTCGCCTACGAGCAGTACTTC.

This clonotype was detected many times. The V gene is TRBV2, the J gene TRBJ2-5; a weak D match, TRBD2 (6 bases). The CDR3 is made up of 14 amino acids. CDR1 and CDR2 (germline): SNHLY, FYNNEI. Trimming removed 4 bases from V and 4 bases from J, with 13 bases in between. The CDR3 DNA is TGTGCCAGCAGTGTGCGGCTAGCGAGAGAGACCCAGTACTTC. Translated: CASSVRLARETQYF.

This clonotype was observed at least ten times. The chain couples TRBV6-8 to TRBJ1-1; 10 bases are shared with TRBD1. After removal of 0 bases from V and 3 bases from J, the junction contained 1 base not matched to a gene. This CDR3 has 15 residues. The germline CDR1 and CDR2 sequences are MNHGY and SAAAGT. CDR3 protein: CASSYSGTGDTEAFF. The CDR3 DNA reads TGTGCCAGCAGTTACTCCGGGACAGGGGACACTGAAGCTTTCTTT.

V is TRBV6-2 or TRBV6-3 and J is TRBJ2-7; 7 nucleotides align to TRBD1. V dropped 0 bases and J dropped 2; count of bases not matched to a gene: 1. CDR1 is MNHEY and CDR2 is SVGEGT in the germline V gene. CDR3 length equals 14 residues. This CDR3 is CASSYSTGAYEQYF. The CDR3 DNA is TGTGCCAGCAGTTACTCCACAGGGGCCTACGAGCAGTACTTC.

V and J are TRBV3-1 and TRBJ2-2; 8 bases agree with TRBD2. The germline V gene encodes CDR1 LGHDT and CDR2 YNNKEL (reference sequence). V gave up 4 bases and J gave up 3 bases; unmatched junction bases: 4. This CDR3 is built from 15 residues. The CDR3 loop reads CASSRNGGDTGELFF. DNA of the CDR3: TGTGCCAGCAGCCGGAACGGGGGGGACACCGGGGAGCTGTTTTTT.

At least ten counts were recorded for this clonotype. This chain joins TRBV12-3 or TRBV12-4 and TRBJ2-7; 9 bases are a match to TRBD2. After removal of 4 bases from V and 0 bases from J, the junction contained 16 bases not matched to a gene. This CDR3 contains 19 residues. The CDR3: CASSSFPRTSAYSSYEQYF. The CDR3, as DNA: TGTGCCAGCAGTTCCTTCCCCCGGACTAGCGCATATAGCTCCTACGAGCAGTACTTC.

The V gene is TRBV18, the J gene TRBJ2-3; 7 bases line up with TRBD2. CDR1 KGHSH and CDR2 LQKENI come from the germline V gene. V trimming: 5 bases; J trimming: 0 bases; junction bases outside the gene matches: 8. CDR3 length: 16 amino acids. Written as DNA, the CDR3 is TGTGCCAGCTCATCATCTAGCGGAACCAGCACAGATACGCAGTATTTT. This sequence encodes CASSSSSGTSTDTQYF.

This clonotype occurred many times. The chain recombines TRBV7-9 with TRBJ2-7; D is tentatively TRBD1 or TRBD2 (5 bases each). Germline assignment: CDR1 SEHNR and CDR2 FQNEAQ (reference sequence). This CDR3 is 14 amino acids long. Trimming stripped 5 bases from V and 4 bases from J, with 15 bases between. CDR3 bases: TGTGCCAGCAGCCCGGGACGGGTTTTATACGAGCAGTACTTC. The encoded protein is CASSPGRVLYEQYF.

The DNA of the CDR3 is TGTGCCAGCAGTACAGGGTCTGAAGCTTTCTTT. It encodes CASSTGSEAFF. J is TRBJ1-1 and V is TRBV6-1; D may be TRBD1 (6 bases). The CDR3 is made up of 11 amino acids. The germline V gene encodes CDR1 MNHNS and CDR2 SASEGT. V was pared by 5 bases and J by 6 bases, with 7 bases between.

CDR3 in amino acids: CASSLDRVRYNEQFF. CDR3 in DNA: TGTGCCAGCAGCTTAGACAGGGTGAGATACAATGAGCAGTTCTTC. The chain links TRBV11-2 to TRBJ2-1, with a possible D match to TRBD1 (5 bases). From germline, CDR1 is SGHAT and CDR2 FQNNGV. This CDR3 has 15 residues. The V and J ends lost 0 bases and 4 bases respectively, with 10 bases between them.

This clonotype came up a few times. The CDR3 DNA reads as TGCAGTGCCCCAAGGGCTAGCATCCACAATGAGCAGTTCTTC. Translated, it gives CSAPRASIHNEQFF. V usage is TRBV20-1 and J usage is TRBJ2-1; D is possibly TRBD2 (5 bases). The CDR3 runs to 14 residues. Trimming took off 6 bases at V and 5 bases at J, with 17 bases between the two ends. Germline CDR1 DFQATT, CDR2 SNEGSKA (reference sequence).

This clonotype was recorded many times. CDR3 coding DNA: TGTGCCTGGAGTGTACAGGGTGTACAGGGGAACTATGGCTACACCTTC. It yields the protein CAWSVQGVQGNYGYTF. V gene TRBV30 combines with J gene TRBJ1-2; 7 positions match TRBD1. This CDR3 region has 16 residues. Germline values: CDR1 GTSNPN, CDR2 SVGIG (reference sequence). Unmatched junction bases numbered 9, after V lost 0 bases and J lost 2 bases.

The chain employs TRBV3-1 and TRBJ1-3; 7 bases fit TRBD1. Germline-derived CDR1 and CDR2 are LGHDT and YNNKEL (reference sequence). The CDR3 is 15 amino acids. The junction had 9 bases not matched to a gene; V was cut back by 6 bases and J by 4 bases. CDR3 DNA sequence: TGTGCCAGCAGTCGAGACAGGGCGCTCGGAAACACCATATATTTT. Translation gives CASSRDRALGNTIYF.

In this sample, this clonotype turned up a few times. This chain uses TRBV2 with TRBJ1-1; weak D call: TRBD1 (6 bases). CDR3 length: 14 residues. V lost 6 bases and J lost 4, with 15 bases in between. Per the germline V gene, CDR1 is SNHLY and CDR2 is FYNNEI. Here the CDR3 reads CASSPRGAGTEAFF. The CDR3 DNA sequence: TGTGCCAGCAGCCCCCGGGGGGCGGGCACTGAAGCTTTCTTT.

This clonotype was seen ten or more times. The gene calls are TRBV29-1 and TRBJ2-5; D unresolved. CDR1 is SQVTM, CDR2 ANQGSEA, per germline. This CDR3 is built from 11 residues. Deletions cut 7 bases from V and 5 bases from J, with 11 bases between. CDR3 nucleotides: TGCAGCGCTGGCGACCGGGAGACCCAGTACTTC. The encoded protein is CSAGDRETQYF.

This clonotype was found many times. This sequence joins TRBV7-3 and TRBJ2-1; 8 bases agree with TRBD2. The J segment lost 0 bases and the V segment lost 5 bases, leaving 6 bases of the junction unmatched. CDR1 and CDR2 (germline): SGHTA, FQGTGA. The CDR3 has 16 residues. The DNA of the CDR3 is TGTGCCAGCAGCGTGACTAGCGCGAGCTCCTACAATGAGCAGTTCTTC. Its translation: CASSVTSASSYNEQFF.

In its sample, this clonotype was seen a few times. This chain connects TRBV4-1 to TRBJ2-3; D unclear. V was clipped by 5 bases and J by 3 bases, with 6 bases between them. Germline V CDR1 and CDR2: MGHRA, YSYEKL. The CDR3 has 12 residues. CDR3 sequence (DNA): TGCGCCAGCAGCGATTTAACAGATACGCAGTATTTT. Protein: CASSDLTDTQYF.

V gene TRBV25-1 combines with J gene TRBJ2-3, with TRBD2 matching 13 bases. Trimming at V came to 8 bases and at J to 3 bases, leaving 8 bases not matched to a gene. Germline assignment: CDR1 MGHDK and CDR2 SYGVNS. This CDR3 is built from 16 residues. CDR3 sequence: CASGVTSGRSTDTQYF. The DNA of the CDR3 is TGTGCCAGCGGTGTGACTAGCGGGAGGTCGACAGATACGCAGTATTTT.

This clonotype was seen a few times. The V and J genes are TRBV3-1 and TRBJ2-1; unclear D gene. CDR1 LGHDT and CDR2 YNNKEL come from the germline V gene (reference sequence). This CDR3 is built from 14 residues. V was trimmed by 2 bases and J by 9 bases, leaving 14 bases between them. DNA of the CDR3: TGTGCCAGCAGCCAACAAAATAGCCAGACTGAGCAGTTCTTC. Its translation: CASSQQNSQTEQFF.

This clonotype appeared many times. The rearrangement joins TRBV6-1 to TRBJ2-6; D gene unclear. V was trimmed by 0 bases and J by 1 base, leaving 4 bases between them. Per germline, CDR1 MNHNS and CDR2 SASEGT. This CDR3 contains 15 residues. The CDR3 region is CASSEALSGANVLTF. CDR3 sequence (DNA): TGTGCCAGCAGTGAAGCGCTGTCTGGGGCCAACGTCCTGACTTTC.

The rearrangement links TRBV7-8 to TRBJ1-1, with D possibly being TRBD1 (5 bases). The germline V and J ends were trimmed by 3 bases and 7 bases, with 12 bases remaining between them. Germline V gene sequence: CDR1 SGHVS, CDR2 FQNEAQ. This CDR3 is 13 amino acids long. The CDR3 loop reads CASSLRGVSEAFF. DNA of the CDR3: TGTGCCAGCAGCTTGCGGGGCGTCAGTGAAGCTTTCTTT.

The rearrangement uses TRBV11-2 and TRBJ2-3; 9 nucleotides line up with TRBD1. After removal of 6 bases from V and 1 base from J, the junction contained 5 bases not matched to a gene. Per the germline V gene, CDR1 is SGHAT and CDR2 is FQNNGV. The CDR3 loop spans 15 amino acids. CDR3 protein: CASRTWDRGTDTQYF. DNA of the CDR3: TGTGCCAGCAGAACCTGGGACAGGGGCACAGATACGCAGTATTTT.

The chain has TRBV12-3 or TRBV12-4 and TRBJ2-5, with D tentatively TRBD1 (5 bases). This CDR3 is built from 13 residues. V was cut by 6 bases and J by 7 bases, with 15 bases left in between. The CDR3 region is CASSRRQSATQYF. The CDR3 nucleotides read TGTGCCAGCAGCCGCAGACAGTCCGCGACCCAGTACTTC.

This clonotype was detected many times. The CDR3 region has the DNA TGTGCCAGCAGCTTAGGGACTAGTGGGTGGGGTGAGCAGTTCTTC. It translates to CASSLGTSGWGEQFF. V usage is TRBV7-8 and J usage is TRBJ2-1; TRBD2 matches at 7 bases. The CDR3 has 15 amino acids. Germline CDR1 reads SGHVS; CDR2 reads FQNEAQ. J lost 9 bases, V lost 1 base, and 9 bases had no gene match.

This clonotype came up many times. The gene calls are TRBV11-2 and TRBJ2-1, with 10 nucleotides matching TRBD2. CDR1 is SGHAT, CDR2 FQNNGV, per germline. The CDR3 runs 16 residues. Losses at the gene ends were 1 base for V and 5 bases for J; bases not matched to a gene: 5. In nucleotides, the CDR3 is TGTGCCAGCAGCTTAGCTTCGGGACTAGCGCACAATGAGCAGTTCTTC. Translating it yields CASSLASGLAHNEQFF.

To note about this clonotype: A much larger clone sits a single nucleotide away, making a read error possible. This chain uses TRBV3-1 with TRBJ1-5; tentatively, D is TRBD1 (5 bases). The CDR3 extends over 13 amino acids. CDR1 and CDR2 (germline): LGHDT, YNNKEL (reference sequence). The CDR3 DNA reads TGTGTCAGCAGCCAAGGGGCTGACCAGCCCCAGCATTTT. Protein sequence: CVSSQGADQPQHF. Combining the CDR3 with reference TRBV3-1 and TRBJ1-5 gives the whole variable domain DTAVSQTPKYLVTQMGNDKSIKCEQNLGHDTMYWYKQDSKKFLKIMFSYNNKELIINETVPNRFSPKSPDKAHLNLHINSLELGDSAVYFCVSSQGADQPQHFGDGTRLSIL.